The 21 T cell receptor beta chains given below trace back to one sample, sequenced in a study of cytomegalovirus exposure and HLA in healthy donors. Produced via immunoSEQ multiplex PCR; TCRdb's table is partial and in-frame only. Of about 260,000 clones listed, 90% were seen once; the top ten hold 3.1%. Sequencing was performed on PBMCs. Receptors were obtained from a young woman in good health and CMV-seronegative.

This clone has a single count. Distinct nucleotide sequences in the sample also encode this CDR3. The chain uses TRBV27 and TRBJ1-5, with no clear D. Per germline, CDR1 MNHEY and CDR2 SMNVEV (reference sequence). The CDR3 runs 13 residues. V lost 0 bases, J lost 0 bases, and 0 bases lay in between. CDR3 residues: CASSLSSNQPQHF. In DNA form, the CDR3 reads TGTGCCAGCAGTTTATCTAGCAATCAGCCCCAGCATTTT.

The J gene is TRBJ2-3, the V gene TRBV6-4; a weak D match, TRBD2 (6 bases). The germline V and J ends were trimmed by 3 bases and 2 bases, with 12 bases remaining between them. CDR1 and CDR2 from the germline V gene are MRHNA and SNTAGT. The CDR3 consists of 15 residues. CDR3 nucleotide sequence: TGTGCCAGCAGTGATACTCGGCGGGACACAGATACGCAGTATTTT. Translated: CASSDTRRDTDTQYF.

This sequence joins TRBV18 and TRBJ1-1, with 9 bases matching TRBD1. From germline, CDR1 is KGHSH and CDR2 LQKENI. The ends lost 1 base at V and 3 bases at J; junction bases unmatched: 6. The CDR3 extends over 16 amino acids. The CDR3 protein is CASSPQLTGGHTEAFF. CDR3 coding DNA: TGTGCCAGCTCACCACAACTTACAGGGGGCCACACTGAAGCTTTCTTT. Using reference TRBV18 and TRBJ1-1 for the parts outside the CDR3, the full variable domain is NAGVMQNPRHLVRRRGQEARLRCSPMKGHSHVYWYRQLPEEGLKFMVYLQKENIIDESGMPKERFSAEFPKEGPSILRIQQVVRGDSAAYFCASSPQLTGGHTEAFFGQGTRLTVV.

The chain is built from TRBV5-1 and TRBJ2-5; D not resolved. The length of the CDR3 is 15 residues. Per the germline V gene, CDR1 is SGHRS and CDR2 is YFSETQ. Trimming removed 0 bases from V and 5 bases from J, with 14 bases in between. DNA of the CDR3: TGCGCCAGCAGCTTGGCCGGGCTTTTGGGGGAGACCCAGTACTTC. Amino acids: CASSLAGLLGETQYF. Using reference TRBV5-1 and TRBJ2-5 for the parts outside the CDR3, the full variable domain is KAGVTQTPRYLIKTRGQQVTLSCSPISGHRSVSWYQQTPGQGLQFLFEYFSETQRNKGNFPGRFSGRQFSNSRSEMNVSTLELGDSALYLCASSLAGLLGETQYFGPGTRLLVL.

This chain's CDR3 is CASSRTSQGYEQYF. Here the CDR3 DNA reads TGTGCCAGCAGCCGGACTAGTCAAGGCTACGAGCAGTACTTC. The chain has TRBV13 and TRBJ2-7; 7 bases fit TRBD2. CDR3 length: 14 amino acids. The V and J ends lost 5 bases and 3 bases, in that order; junction bases with no gene match: 7. The V gene's germline CDR1 is PRHDT and CDR2 FYEKMQ (reference sequence). The full variable domain, completed using reference TRBV13 and TRBJ2-7, is AAGVIQSPRHLIKEKRETATLKCYPIPRHDTVYWYQQGPGQDPQFLISFYEKMQSDKGSIPDRFSAQQFSDYHSELNMSSLELGDSALYFCASSRTSQGYEQYFGPGTRLTVT.

The chain couples TRBV10-3 to TRBJ2-2, with TRBD2 identical over 7 bases. CDR1 and CDR2 (germline): ENHRY, SYGVKD. The CDR3 contains 14 residues. With 3 bases clipped from V and 3 bases from J, the junction kept 1 base outside the gene matches. The DNA for the CDR3 is TGTGCCATCAGTGATGCGGGGGACACCGGGGAGCTGTTTTTT. Protein: CAISDAGDTGELFF.

This chain joins TRBV11-3 and TRBJ2-3; possibly TRBD1 or TRBD2 for D (5 bases each). V lost 5 bases, J lost 0 bases, and 12 bases lay in between. Germline CDR1 is SGHNT and CDR2 is YENEEA. The CDR3 is 15 residues long. CDR3 sequence (DNA): TGTGCCAGCAGCGCTCGGGACCAGAGCACAGATACGCAGTATTTT. Translation gives CASSARDQSTDTQYF.

The chain has TRBV9 and TRBJ2-1; 8 nucleotides line up with TRBD2. The CDR3 loop spans 15 amino acids. Germline V gene sequence: CDR1 SGDLS, CDR2 YYNGEE. The V segment lost 2 bases and the J segment 7 bases; nucleotides outside the gene matches: 8. CDR3 in amino acids: CASSVPAGVGNEQFF. The DNA of the CDR3 is TGTGCCAGCAGCGTCCCAGCGGGAGTGGGGAATGAGCAGTTCTTC.

The chain joins TRBV4-1 to TRBJ2-2, with D unclear. The CDR3 is made up of 16 amino acids. The germline V and J ends were trimmed by 0 bases and 4 bases, with 12 bases remaining between them. CDR1 is MGHRA and CDR2 is YSYEKL in the germline V gene. The chain's CDR3 is CASSQDRLGGTGELFF. CDR3 in DNA: TGCGCCAGCAGCCAAGATCGGTTGGGCGGCACCGGGGAGCTGTTTTTT.

The chain uses TRBV27 and TRBJ2-1, with D tentatively TRBD1 (6 bases). CDR3 length: 14 residues. The V end lost 1 base, the J end lost 7 bases, and 11 bases lay between the germline ends. The germline gives CDR1 MNHEY, CDR2 SMNVEV (reference sequence). CDR3 sequence (DNA): TGTGCCAGCAGTTTATATCAGGGGCGAAATGAGCAGTTCTTC. This translates into CASSLYQGRNEQFF.

The chain recombines TRBV11-3 with TRBJ2-1; 13 bases fit TRBD2. The V gene's germline CDR1 is SGHNT and CDR2 YENEEA. V was pared by 4 bases and J by 4 bases, with 4 bases of the junction left unmatched. This CDR3 region has 16 residues. The CDR3, as DNA: TGTGCCAGCAGCTCCAGGACTAGCGGGGGTTACAATGAGCAGTTCTTC. This codes for CASSSRTSGGYNEQFF.

With respect to this clone: The sample has other DNA sequences that encode this CDR3 too. The chain carries TRBV9 and TRBJ2-7, with D possibly matching TRBD2 (6 bases). CDR1 SGDLS and CDR2 YYNGEE come from the germline V gene. The CDR3 loop spans 14 amino acids. V was shortened by 2 bases and J by 0 bases, with 9 bases between the two germline ends. The CDR3 reads CASSVEGSSYEQYF. The CDR3 DNA reads as TGTGCCAGCAGCGTGGAGGGAAGCTCCTACGAGCAGTACTTC.

This chain links TRBV27 with TRBJ2-1; D perhaps matches TRBD2 (5 bases). The CDR3 contains 14 residues. Germline V gene sequence: CDR1 MNHEY, CDR2 SMNVEV (reference sequence). The V end was cut by 3 bases, the J end by 6 bases, with 12 bases between. CDR3 residues: CASSLEVLGNEQFF. CDR3 nucleotides: TGTGCCAGCAGTTTGGAAGTACTAGGCAATGAGCAGTTCTTC.

This clone was seen at least ten times. The V call is TRBV20-1, the J call TRBJ2-3, with unresolved D. This CDR3 contains 11 residues. The germline CDR1 and CDR2 sequences are DFQATT and SNEGSKA (reference sequence). The V gene lost 6 bases and the J gene lost 8 bases, with 12 bases spanning the gap. The chain's CDR3 is CSAALRSTQYF. CDR3 sequence (DNA): TGCAGTGCCGCGCTTAGGAGTACGCAGTATTTT.

The J gene is TRBJ2-3, the V gene TRBV4-2; 10 bases map to TRBD2. The trim removed 0 bases at V and 5 bases at J, leaving 5 bases unmatched. Germline CDR1 LGHNA, CDR2 YNFKEQ. The CDR3 spans 16 residues. The CDR3 region has the DNA TGTGCCAGCAGCCAAGATCTAGCGGGAGTAGGAGATACGCAGTATTTT. Protein sequence: CASSQDLAGVGDTQYF.

V and J are TRBV7-9 and TRBJ2-7; 9 nucleotides agree with TRBD2. CDR3 length: 16 residues. Germline V lookup: CDR1 SEHNR, CDR2 FQNEAQ (reference sequence). The J segment lost 4 bases and the V segment lost 1 base, leaving 8 bases of the junction unmatched. CDR3 DNA: TGTGCCAGCAGCTTAGTCCCTAGCGGGGAACCTTACGAGCAGTACTTC. As protein: CASSLVPSGEPYEQYF.

The J gene is TRBJ2-3, the V gene TRBV11-2; D is undetermined. The CDR3 sequence is 13 residues long. Germline V gene sequence: CDR1 SGHAT, CDR2 FQNNGV. Between the trimmed V and J ends, which lost 3 bases and 1 base, there was a span of 5 bases. In nucleotides, the CDR3 is TGTGCCAGCAGCTTCGTTGGCACAGATACGCAGTATTTT. Encoded protein: CASSFVGTDTQYF.

The chain employs TRBV6-1 and TRBJ2-1; D remains unclear. CDR1 and CDR2 (germline): MNHNS, SASEGT. This CDR3 contains 14 residues. The V and J ends lost 3 bases and 5 bases respectively, with 11 bases between them. The CDR3 region has the DNA TGTGCCAGCAGTGACAGCTACACGGACAATGAGCAGTTCTTC. Translating it yields CASSDSYTDNEQFF.

The genes are TRBV27 and TRBJ2-3; the D is unclear. Trimming cost V 2 bases and J 2 bases, with 14 bases left between them. CDR3 length: 16 residues. CDR1 and CDR2 from the germline V gene are MNHEY and SMNVEV (reference sequence). This chain's CDR3 is CASSLQYALITDTQYF. In DNA, the CDR3 is TGTGCCAGCAGTTTACAGTACGCCTTGATCACAGATACGCAGTATTTT.

This chain joins TRBV5-6 and TRBJ2-7, with 7 bases fitting TRBD1. The V and J ends lost 5 bases and 2 bases, in that order; junction bases with no gene match: 4. Germline V gene sequence: CDR1 SGHDT, CDR2 YYEEEE. The CDR3 has 13 residues. The CDR3 DNA reads as TGTGCCAGCAGAAGGCAGGGGGCCTACGAGCAGTACTTC. This codes for CASRRQGAYEQYF.

The rearrangement links TRBV12-5 to TRBJ2-5; either TRBD1 or TRBD2 may supply D (7 bases each). Between the trimmed V and J ends, which lost 4 bases and 5 bases, there was a span of 17 bases. Per the germline V gene, CDR1 is LGHNT and CDR2 is FRNRAP. The CDR3 has 15 residues. CDR3 residues: CASGWGGQTPETQYF. The CDR3 DNA reads TGTGCTAGTGGTTGGGGGGGACAGACTCCCGAGACCCAGTACTTC.